This paragraph covers one TCR beta chain sequence. The clone's antigen remains unknown. Per-base qualities were not stored, and no clone one base away is much larger. This entry belongs to a study of blood T cell repertoires in COVID-19 (dated by TCRdb to the early 2020s). With regard to the full study: The collaborator samples originated in the United States, Italy and Spain and spanned the acute and convalescent phases of COVID-19. Samples came from the ongoing ImmuneRACE study (first 160 participants) plus 1,254 subjects from 6 global collaborators. The repertoires were released in a freely available public database intended as a resource for research on the immune response to SARS-CoV-2. The material from the prospective study consisted of cDNA or gDNA derived from T cells, B-cell-depleted T cells, or PBMCs. Where available, HLA class I and class II types were obtained from metadata supplied by the sample provider rather than from assay-based typing. The sample metadata nearly always contained a de-identified subject ID, COVID-19 status, age in years and sex. The dataset comprised deeply sampled blood TCRbeta repertoires from subjects exposed to, actively infected with, or recovered from COVID-19. Broad study findings and their caveats: The amount of clinical and demographic metadata varied by source and participant and was provided uncurated.

The CDR3 sequence holds 12 residues, the cysteine and phenylalanine included. Just CDR3 DNA is preserved here, 36 bases in frame from base 1. V sheds 6 bases and J sheds 3 bases, leaving 9 bases between their ends. Per the germline V gene, MNHEY is the CDR1 and SVGAGI is the CDR2. Each collaborating institution followed its own protocols to collect whole blood in K2EDTA tubes. Collaborator samples were shipped for TCRbeta analysis as frozen whole blood, isolated PBMCs, or DNA extracted from either sample type. TCRbeta CDR3 regions were amplified from genomic DNA by means of the immunoSEQ Assay, a bias-controlled multiplex PCR. In the paper's pipeline: Nucleated cell counts per sample were estimated from amplification of reference gene primers within the assay. To quantify the absolute abundance of each unique TCRbeta CDR3 rearrangement, sequence reads were collapsed and filtered. For each sample, productive Simpson clonality was calculated as the square root of Simpson's diversity index across productive rearrangements. Imported from immuneACCESS, the table was reduced by TCRdb to in-frame sequences with V and J called. These copies leave out some clones; in studies compared against another copy, an unresolved V gene accounts for under half, and the cause of the remainder is not known. Clone size and V and J calls were adopted from that table, with D and trimming inferred from the DNA. The sample table records 35,000 to 45,000 clones; about 80% of these occur just once. The ten largest clones add up to around 20% of the sample.

The material sequenced was peripheral blood. The sequence derives from a man between 65 and 85 years old with acute or convalescent COVID-19. The sequence links TRBV6-5 to TRBJ2-7; a tentative D match to TRBD1 spans 6 bases. The CDR3 reads as follows: CASRSQGYEQYF. The sequenced DNA is TGTGCCAGCAGATCACAGGGCTACGAGCAGTACTTC.